This T cell receptor (beta chain) was retrieved from a study of blood T cell repertoires in COVID-19. Across the whole study: Samples of COVID-19 (acute and convalescent) were obtained from the United States, Italy and Spain.

Clones were read by immunoSEQ multiplex PCR, and TCRdb kept only the in-frame ones, dropping some. This table has about 300,000 clones, roughly 87% appearing once. The TCR originated in a woman aged 25 to 45 who had recovered from COVID-19. Sequencing was performed on PBMCs or T cells enriched from blood (not recorded which).

The CDR3 DNA is TGTGCCAGCAGCGTTTTACTAGCGGGGTCCTACAATGAGCAGTTCTTC. Residues: CASSVLLAGSYNEQFF. V and J are TRBV7-2 and TRBJ2-1, with TRBD2 identical over 10 bases. V lost 5 bases, J lost 1 base, and 5 bases stayed unmatched. CDR3 length: 16 residues. In germline, CDR1 is SGHTA, CDR2 FQGNSA.